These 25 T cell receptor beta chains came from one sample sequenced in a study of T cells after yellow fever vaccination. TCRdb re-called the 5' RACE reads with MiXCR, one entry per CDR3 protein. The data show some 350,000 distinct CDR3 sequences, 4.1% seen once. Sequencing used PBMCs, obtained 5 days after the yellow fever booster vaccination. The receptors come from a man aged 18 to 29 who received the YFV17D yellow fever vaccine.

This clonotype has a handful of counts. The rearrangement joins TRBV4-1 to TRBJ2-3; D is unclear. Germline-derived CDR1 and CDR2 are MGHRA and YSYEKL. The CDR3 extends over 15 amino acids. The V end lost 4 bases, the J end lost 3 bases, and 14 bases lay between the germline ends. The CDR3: CASSPPAPVTDTQYF. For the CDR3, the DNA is TGCGCCAGCAGCCCTCCGGCCCCAGTAACAGATACGCAGTATTTT.

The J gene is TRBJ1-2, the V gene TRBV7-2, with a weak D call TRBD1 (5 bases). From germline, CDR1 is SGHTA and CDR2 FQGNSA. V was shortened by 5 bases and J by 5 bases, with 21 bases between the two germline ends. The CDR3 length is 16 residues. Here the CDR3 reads CASSLTDSPGTYGYTF. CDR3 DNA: TGTGCCAGCAGCCTGACCGACAGCCCAGGCACATATGGCTACACCTTC.

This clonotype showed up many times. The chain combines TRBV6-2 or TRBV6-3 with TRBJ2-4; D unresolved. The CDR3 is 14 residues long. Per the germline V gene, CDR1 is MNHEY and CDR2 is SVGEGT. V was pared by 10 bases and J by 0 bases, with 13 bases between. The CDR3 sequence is CATSMDSAKNIQYF. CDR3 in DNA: TGTGCCACCAGCATGGATTCAGCCAAAAACATTCAGTACTTC.

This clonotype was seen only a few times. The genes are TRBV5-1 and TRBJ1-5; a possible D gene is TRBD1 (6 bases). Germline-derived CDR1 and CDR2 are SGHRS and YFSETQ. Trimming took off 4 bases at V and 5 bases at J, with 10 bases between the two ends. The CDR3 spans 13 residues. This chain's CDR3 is CASSERGDQPQHF. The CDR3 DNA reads TGCGCCAGCAGCGAAAGGGGGGATCAGCCCCAGCATTTT. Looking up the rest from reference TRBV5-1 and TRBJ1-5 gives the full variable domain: KAGVTQTPRYLIKTRGQQVTLSCSPISGHRSVSWYQQTPGQGLQFLFEYFSETQRNKGNFPGRFSGRQFSNSRSEMNVSTLELGDSALYLCASSERGDQPQHFGDGTRLSIL.

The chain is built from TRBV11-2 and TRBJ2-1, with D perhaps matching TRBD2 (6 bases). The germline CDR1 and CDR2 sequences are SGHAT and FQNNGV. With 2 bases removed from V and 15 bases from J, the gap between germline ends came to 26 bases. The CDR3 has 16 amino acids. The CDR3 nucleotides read TGTGCCAGCAGCTTAAATTCCGGGGCGGGGTCCCTGGGTCGGTTCTTC. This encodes CASSLNSGAGSLGRFF.

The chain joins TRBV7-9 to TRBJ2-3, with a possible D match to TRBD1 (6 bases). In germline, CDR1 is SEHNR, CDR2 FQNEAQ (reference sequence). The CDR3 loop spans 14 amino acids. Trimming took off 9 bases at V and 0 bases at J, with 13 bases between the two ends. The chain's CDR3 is CASTPGVSTDTQYF. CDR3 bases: TGTGCCAGTACCCCAGGGGTGAGCACAGATACGCAGTATTTT. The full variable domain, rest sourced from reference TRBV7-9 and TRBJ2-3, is DTGVSQNPRHKITKRGQNVTFRCDPISEHNRLYWYRQTLGQGPEFLTYFQNEAQLEKSRLLSDRFSAERPKGSFSTLEIQRTEQGDSAMYLCASTPGVSTDTQYFGPGTRLTVL.

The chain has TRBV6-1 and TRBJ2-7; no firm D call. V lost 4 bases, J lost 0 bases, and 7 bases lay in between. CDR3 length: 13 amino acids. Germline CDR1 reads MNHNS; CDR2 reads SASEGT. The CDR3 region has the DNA TGTGCCAGCAGTGTCCCCATCTCCTACGAGCAGTACGTC. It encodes CASSVPISYEQYV.

CDR3 region: CSVEDQGVSYEQYF. Written as DNA, the CDR3 is TGCAGCGTTGAAGATCAAGGGGTCTCCTACGAGCAGTACTTC. The chain employs TRBV29-1 and TRBJ2-7, with D possibly matching TRBD1 (5 bases). The CDR3 is 14 residues long. Germline CDR1 and CDR2: SQVTM and ANQGSEA. V lost 0 bases and J 0 bases, leaving 9 bases between the germline ends.

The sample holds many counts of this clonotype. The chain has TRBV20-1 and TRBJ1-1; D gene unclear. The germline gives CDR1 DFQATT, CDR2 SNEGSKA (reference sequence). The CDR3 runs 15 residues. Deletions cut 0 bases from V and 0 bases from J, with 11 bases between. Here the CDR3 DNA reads TGCAGTGCTAGAGATCCAGTGGGGTTGAACACTGAAGCTTTCTTT. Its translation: CSARDPVGLNTEAFF.

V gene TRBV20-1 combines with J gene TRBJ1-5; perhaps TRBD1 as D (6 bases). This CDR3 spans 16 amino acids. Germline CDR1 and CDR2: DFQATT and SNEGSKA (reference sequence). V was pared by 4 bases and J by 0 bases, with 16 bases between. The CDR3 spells CSATNRDTDSNQPQHF. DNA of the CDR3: TGCAGTGCTACGAACCGGGACACAGATAGCAATCAGCCCCAGCATTTT.

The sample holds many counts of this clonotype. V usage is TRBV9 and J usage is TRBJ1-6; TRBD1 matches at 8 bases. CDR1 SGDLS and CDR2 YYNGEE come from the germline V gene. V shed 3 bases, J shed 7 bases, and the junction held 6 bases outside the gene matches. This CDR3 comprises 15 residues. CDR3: CASSATGAKNSPLHF. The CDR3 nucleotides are TGTGCCAGCAGCGCGACAGGGGCGAAAAATTCACCCCTCCACTTT. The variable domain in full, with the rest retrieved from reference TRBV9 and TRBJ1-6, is DSGVTQTPKHLITATGQRVTLRCSPRSGDLSVYWYQQSLDQGLQFLIQYYNGEERAKGNILERFSAQQFPDLHSELNLSSLELGDSALYFCASSATGAKNSPLHFGNGTRLTVT.

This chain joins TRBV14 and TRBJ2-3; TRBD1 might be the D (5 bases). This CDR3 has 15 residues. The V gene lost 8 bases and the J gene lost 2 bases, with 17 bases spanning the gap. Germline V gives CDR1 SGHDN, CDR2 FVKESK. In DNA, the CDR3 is TGTGCCAGCTCGGATGGTGGCAGGGACACAGATACGCAGTATTTT. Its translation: CASSDGGRDTDTQYF. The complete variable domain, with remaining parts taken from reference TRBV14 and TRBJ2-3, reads EAGVTQFPSHSVIEKGQTVTLRCDPISGHDNLYWYRRVMGKEIKFLLHFVKESKQDESGMPNNRFLAERTGGTYSTLKVQPAELEDSGVYFCASSDGGRDTDTQYFGPGTRLTVL.

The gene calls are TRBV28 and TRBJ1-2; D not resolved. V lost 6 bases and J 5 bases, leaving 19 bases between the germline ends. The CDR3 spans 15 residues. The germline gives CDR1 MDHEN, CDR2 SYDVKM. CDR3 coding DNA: TGTGCCAGCAGACCCACTCCACCACTTTCTTATGGCTACACCTTC. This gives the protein CASRPTPPLSYGYTF.

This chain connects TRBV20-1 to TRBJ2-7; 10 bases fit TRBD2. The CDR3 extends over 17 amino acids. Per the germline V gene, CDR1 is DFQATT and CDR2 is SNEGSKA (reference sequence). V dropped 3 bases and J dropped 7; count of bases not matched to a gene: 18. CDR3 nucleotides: TGCAGTGCTAGCCCCCGCACTAGCGGGGCTACCTTTTGGGAGCAGTACTTC. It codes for CSASPRTSGATFWEQYF.

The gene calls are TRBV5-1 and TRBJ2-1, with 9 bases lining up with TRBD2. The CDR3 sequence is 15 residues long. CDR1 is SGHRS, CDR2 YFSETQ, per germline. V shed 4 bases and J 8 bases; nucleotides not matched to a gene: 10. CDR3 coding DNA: TGCGCCAGCAGCCGACGCGGGGGGGCGTTGGATGAGCAGTTCTTC. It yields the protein CASSRRGGALDEQFF.

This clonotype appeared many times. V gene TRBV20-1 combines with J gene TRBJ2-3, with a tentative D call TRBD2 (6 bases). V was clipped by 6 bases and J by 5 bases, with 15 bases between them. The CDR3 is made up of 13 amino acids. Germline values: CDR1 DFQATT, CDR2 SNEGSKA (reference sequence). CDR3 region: CSASRDGGDTQYF. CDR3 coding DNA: TGCAGTGCCTCGAGGGACGGGGGAGATACGCAGTATTTT.

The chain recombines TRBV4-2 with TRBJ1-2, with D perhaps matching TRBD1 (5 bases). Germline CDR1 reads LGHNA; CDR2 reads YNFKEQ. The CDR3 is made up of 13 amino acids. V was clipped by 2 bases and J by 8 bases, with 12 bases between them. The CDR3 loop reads CASSQRGDRGYTF. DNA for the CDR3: TGTGCCAGCAGCCAACGGGGGGACCGAGGCTACACCTTC.

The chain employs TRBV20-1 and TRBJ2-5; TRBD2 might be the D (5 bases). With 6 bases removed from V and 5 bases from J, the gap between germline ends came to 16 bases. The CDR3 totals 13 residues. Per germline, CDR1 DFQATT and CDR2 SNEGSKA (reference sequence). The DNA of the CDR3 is TGCAGTGCGCGACTACTTCTGCCGGAGACCCAGTACTTC. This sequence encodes CSARLLLPETQYF.

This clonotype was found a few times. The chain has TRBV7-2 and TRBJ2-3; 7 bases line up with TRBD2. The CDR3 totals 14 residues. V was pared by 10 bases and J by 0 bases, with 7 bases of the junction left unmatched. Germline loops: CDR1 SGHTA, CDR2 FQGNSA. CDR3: CATRQRGSTDTQYF. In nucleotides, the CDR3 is TGTGCCACTCGGCAGCGGGGTAGCACAGATACGCAGTATTTT.

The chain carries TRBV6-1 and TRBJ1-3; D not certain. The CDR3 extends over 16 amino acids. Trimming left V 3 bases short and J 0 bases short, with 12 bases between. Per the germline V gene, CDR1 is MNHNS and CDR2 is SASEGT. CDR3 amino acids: CASSEAQAGSGNTIYF. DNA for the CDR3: TGTGCCAGCAGTGAGGCCCAGGCCGGCTCTGGAAACACCATATATTTT.

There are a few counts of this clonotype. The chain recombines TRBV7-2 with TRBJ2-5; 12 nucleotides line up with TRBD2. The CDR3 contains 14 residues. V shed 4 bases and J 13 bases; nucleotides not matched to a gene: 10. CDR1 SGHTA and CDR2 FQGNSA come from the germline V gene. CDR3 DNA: TGTGCCAGCAGCTCCTTGGGACTAGCGGGCGCCCGGTACTTC. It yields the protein CASSSLGLAGARYF.

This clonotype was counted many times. The CDR3 here is CSARAPDFGGGNTIYF. CDR3 DNA: TGCAGTGCTAGAGCTCCCGACTTCGGGGGCGGAAACACCATATATTTT. This chain links TRBV20-1 with TRBJ1-3; D possibly corresponds to TRBD1 (6 bases). Trimming removed 1 base from V and 4 bases from J, with 17 bases in between. Germline V gene lookup returns CDR1 DFQATT and CDR2 SNEGSKA (reference sequence). The CDR3 covers 16 residues.

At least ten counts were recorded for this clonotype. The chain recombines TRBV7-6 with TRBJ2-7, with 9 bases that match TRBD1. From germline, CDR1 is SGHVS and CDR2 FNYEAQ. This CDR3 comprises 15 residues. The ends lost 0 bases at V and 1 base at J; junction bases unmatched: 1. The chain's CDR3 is CASSLAGTGSYEQYF. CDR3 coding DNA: TGTGCCAGCAGCTTAGCCGGGACAGGGTCCTACGAGCAGTACTTC.

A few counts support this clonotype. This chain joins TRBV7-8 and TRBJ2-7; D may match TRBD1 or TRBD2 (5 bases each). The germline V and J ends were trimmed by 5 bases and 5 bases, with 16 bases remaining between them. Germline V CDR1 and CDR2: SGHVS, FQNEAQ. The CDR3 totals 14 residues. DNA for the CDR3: TGTGCCAGCAGCGTAGGTTTGTGGGGGAACGAGCAGTACGTC. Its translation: CASSVGLWGNEQYV.

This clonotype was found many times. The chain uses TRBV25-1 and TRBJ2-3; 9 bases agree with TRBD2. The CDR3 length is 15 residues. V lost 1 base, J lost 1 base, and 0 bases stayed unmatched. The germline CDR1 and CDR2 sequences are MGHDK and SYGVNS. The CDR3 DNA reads TGTGCCAGCAGTGAATTAGCGGGGGGCACAGATACGCAGTATTTT. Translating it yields CASSELAGGTDTQYF.